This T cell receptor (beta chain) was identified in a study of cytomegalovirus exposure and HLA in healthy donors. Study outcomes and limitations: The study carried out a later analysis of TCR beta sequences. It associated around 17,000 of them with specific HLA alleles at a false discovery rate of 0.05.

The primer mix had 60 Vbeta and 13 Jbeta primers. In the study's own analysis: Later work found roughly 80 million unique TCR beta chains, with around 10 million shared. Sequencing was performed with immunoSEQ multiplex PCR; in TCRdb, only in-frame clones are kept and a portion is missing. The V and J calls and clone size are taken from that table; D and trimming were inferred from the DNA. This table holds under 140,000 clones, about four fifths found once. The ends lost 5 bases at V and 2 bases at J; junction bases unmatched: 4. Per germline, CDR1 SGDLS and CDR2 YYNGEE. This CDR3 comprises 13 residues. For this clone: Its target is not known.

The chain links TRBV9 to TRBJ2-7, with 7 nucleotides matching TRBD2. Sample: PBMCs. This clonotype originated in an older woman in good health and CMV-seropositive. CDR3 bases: TGTGCCAGCAGTACCGGACTAGCCTACGAGCAGTACTTC. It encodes CASSTGLAYEQYF.